This T cell receptor beta chain was sequenced in a study of blood T cell repertoires in COVID-19. At the level of the study: Acute-phase and convalescent COVID-19 samples originated in the United States, Italy and Spain. Sources were T cells, B-cell-depleted T cells, or PBMCs; the material itself was cDNA or gDNA.

V lost 5 bases, J lost 6 bases, and 19 bases lay in between. CDR3 length: 15 amino acids. Germline CDR1 reads MDHEN; CDR2 reads SYDVKM. In the authors' methods: Amplified reference gene primers provided the basis for estimating nucleated cell counts. Measured with immunoSEQ multiplex PCR; TCRdb has only the in-frame clones, and not every one. Clonal size and the V and J genes are those of that table, whereas D and trimming came from the DNA. Of 200,000 to 300,000 clones listed, 84% are singletons. The V gene is TRBV28, the J gene TRBJ1-1, with D maybe TRBD1 (6 bases). This receptor was taken from a man aged 55 to 70 with acute or convalescent COVID-19. The sample taken for sequencing was peripheral blood. This CDR3 is CASSSASGGQPEAFF. In DNA, the CDR3 is TGTGCCAGCAGTAGTGCCAGTGGGGGCCAACCTGAAGCTTTCTTT.